This T cell receptor (beta chain) was sequenced during a study of STAT3 mutations in large granular lymphocyte leukemia. Study-level findings and limits: Every T-LGLL patient had at least one immunodominant TCRbeta clonotype.

About this clone: The antigen remains unidentified.

Germline CDR1 reads SSHAT; CDR2 reads FNYEAQ (reference sequence). This CDR3 is 16 amino acids long. The germline V and J ends were trimmed by 5 bases and 4 bases, with 20 bases remaining between them. Assay: immunoSEQ multiplex PCR; the TCRdb copy retains only in-frame clones and omits some. The sample includes 7,800 or so clones, about nine tenths seen only once; the top ten take about half. J is TRBJ1-2 and V is TRBV7-7; D is undetermined. The receptor was isolated from a man aged 45-60 years with T-cell large granular lymphocyte leukemia. Some clones in this sample may be carry-over from other donors' samples. The material sequenced was peripheral blood mononuclear cells. CDR3 nucleotides: TGTGCCAGCAGCGAGATGTTAAGCCGAAAGACCTATGGCTACACCTTC. Protein: CASSEMLSRKTYGYTF.